The 23 T cell receptor beta chains below come from one sample, sequenced in a study of blood T cell repertoires in COVID-19. The data were produced by immunoSEQ multiplex PCR, yet TCRdb's version contains in-frame clones alone and is incomplete. The data show 300,000 to 350,000 clones, around 89% seen once. The source material was peripheral blood. The receptors originated from a woman aged 40 to 50 with COVID-19, enrolled during active disease.

This clone was seen a single time. The rearrangement links TRBV6-5 to TRBJ2-7, with TRBD2 identical over 8 bases. V lost 5 bases and J lost 3; bases outside the gene matches: 6. CDR1 is MNHEY, CDR2 SVGAGI, per germline. The CDR3 covers 14 residues. The CDR3 loop reads CASSPVRGGYEQYF. CDR3 DNA sequence: TGTGCCAGCAGTCCCGTTCGGGGGGGCTACGAGCAGTACTTC.

This chain connects TRBV10-2 to TRBJ2-1, with 10 bases lining up with TRBD2. This CDR3 has 15 amino acids. After removal of 1 base from V and 7 bases from J, the junction contained 4 bases not matched to a gene. Looked up from germline, CDR1 is WSHSY and CDR2 is SAAADI. The CDR3 sequence: CASSEFLAGVNEQFF. CDR3 sequence (DNA): TGCGCCAGCAGTGAGTTTCTAGCGGGAGTTAATGAGCAGTTCTTC.

The rearrangement links TRBV19 to TRBJ1-5, with 8 bases aligning to TRBD1. The germline V gene has CDR1 LNHDA and CDR2 SQIVND (reference sequence). This CDR3 is built from 15 residues. Losses at the gene ends were 5 bases for V and 1 base for J; bases not matched to a gene: 4. CDR3 nucleotides: TGTGCCAGTAGTTTCCGACAGGGGAGCAATCAGCCCCAGCATTTT. Its translation: CASSFRQGSNQPQHF.

Written as DNA, the CDR3 is TGTGCCAGCAGCTTAGCGCGACAGGGGGAAGGCTACACCTTC. It encodes CASSLARQGEGYTF. The chain is built from TRBV7-2 and TRBJ1-2; TRBD1 agrees at 9 bases. V dropped 0 bases and J dropped 8; count of bases not matched to a gene: 4. Germline CDR1 SGHTA, CDR2 FQGNSA. The CDR3 totals 14 residues.

The chain is built from TRBV25-1 and TRBJ1-4, with a possible D match to TRBD1 (6 bases). Germline V lookup: CDR1 MGHDK, CDR2 SYGVNS. V gave up 8 bases and J gave up 8 bases, with 24 bases separating them. The CDR3 covers 16 residues. This CDR3 reads CASSAGITATGEKLFF. The CDR3 bases are TGTGCCAGCTCAGCCGGTATAACAGCAACAGGGGAAAAACTGTTTTTT.

The rearrangement joins TRBV11-2 to TRBJ1-4; no clear D gene. The CDR3 runs 14 residues. V dropped 1 base and J dropped 5 bases, with 8 bases sitting between them. Germline CDR1 reads SGHAT; CDR2 reads FQNNGV. Here the CDR3 DNA reads TGTGCCAGCAGCTTAGGTTCCGGGAATGAAAAACTGTTTTTT. Translating it yields CASSLGSGNEKLFF.

The chain links TRBV30 to TRBJ2-7, with TRBD1 matching 8 bases. CDR3 length: 12 residues. Unmatched junction bases numbered 2, after V lost 5 bases and J lost 2 bases. Germline V gene sequence: CDR1 GTSNPN, CDR2 SVGIG (reference sequence). DNA for the CDR3: TGTGCCTGGGAACAGGGGGCCTACGAGCAGTACTTC. Protein sequence: CAWEQGAYEQYF.

V gene TRBV15 combines with J gene TRBJ2-7; no clear D gene. Trimming took 1 base from V and 2 from J, leaving 9 bases between them. The CDR3 is 14 residues long. Germline V gene lookup returns CDR1 LNHNV and CDR2 YYDKDF (reference sequence). CDR3 nucleotides: TGTGCCACCAGCAGAGTACAGATGACCTACGAGCAGTACTTC. Its translation is CATSRVQMTYEQYF.

The chain carries TRBV27 and TRBJ2-1; TRBD1 is a possible D gene (5 bases). Germline V gene data show CDR1 as MNHEY and CDR2 as SMNVEV (reference sequence). V dropped 2 bases and J dropped 6 bases, with 8 bases sitting between them. This CDR3 contains 13 residues. This CDR3 reads CASSLKGVNEQFF. The CDR3 DNA reads TGTGCCAGCAGTTTAAAAGGGGTCAATGAGCAGTTCTTC.

V and J are TRBV6-1 and TRBJ2-5; D possibly corresponds to TRBD1 (6 bases). Germline V gene sequence: CDR1 MNHNS, CDR2 SASEGT. This CDR3 comprises 15 residues. V was cut by 2 bases and J by 5 bases, with 15 bases left in between. CDR3 region: CASSEQGQTTETQYF. The CDR3 nucleotides read TGTGCCAGCAGTGAACAGGGACAAACGACGGAGACCCAGTACTTC.

The rearrangement links TRBV6-8 to TRBJ2-1; unclear D gene. Germline CDR1 MNHGY, CDR2 SAAAGT. The CDR3 totals 12 residues. The CDR3 protein is CVRRVSYNEQFF. The DNA of the CDR3 is TGTGTCAGGAGAGTTTCCTACAATGAGCAGTTCTTC.

This chain links TRBV7-3 with TRBJ2-1; D is perhaps TRBD2 (6 bases). V was cut by 5 bases and J by 6 bases, with 14 bases left in between. There are 14 residues in the CDR3. The germline CDR1 and CDR2 sequences are SGHTA and FQGTGA. CDR3 sequence (DNA): TGTGCCAGCAGCCTTGGGGGACTTATCAATGAGCAGTTCTTC. Amino acid sequence: CASSLGGLINEQFF. Variable domain in full (rest from reference TRBV7-3 and TRBJ2-1): GAGVSQTPSNKVTEKGKYVELRCDPISGHTALYWYRQSLGQGPEFLIYFQGTGAADDSGLPNDRFFAVRPEGSVSTLKIQRTERGDSAVYLCASSLGGLINEQFFGPGTRLTVL.

This clone occurred once. The chain couples TRBV7-3 to TRBJ1-1, with D possibly matching TRBD1 (6 bases). The germline CDR1 and CDR2 sequences are SGHTA and FQGTGA. V gave up 1 base and J gave up 7 bases, with 10 bases separating them. The CDR3 totals 13 residues. CDR3 sequence: CASSLRGGVEAFF. The CDR3, as DNA: TGTGCCAGCAGCTTAAGGGGGGGCGTTGAAGCTTTCTTT.

The chain links TRBV27 to TRBJ2-2; TRBD2 agrees at 8 bases. The V segment lost 5 bases and the J segment 0 bases; nucleotides outside the gene matches: 8. The CDR3 has 17 residues. Per germline, CDR1 MNHEY and CDR2 SMNVEV (reference sequence). The CDR3 bases are TGTGCCAGCAGTCCCCGGGGTAGCGGGGCGAACACCGGGGAGCTGTTTTTT. It translates to CASSPRGSGANTGELFF.

The chain recombines TRBV3-1 (or the pseudogene TRBV3-2) with TRBJ1-6; D might be TRBD1 (6 bases). The V and J ends lost 1 base and 5 bases respectively, with 6 bases between them. This CDR3 is built from 14 residues. Germline-derived CDR1 and CDR2 are LGHDT and YNNKEL (reference sequence). The DNA of the CDR3 is TGTGCCAGCAGCCAAGCAGGGGATAATTCACCCCTCCACTTT. This translates into CASSQAGDNSPLHF.

This clone was observed a single time. This chain links TRBV28 with TRBJ1-1; 8 bases map to TRBD1. The V segment lost 4 bases and the J segment 4 bases; nucleotides outside the gene matches: 11. CDR1 is MDHEN, CDR2 SYDVKM, per germline. The CDR3 sequence is 16 residues long. CDR3: CASSSTRGRGGTEAFF. The CDR3 DNA sequence: TGTGCCAGCAGTTCAACCAGGGGGCGCGGGGGCACTGAAGCTTTCTTT.

The chain is built from TRBV14 and TRBJ2-2; D remains ambiguous. CDR1 SGHDN and CDR2 FVKESK come from the germline V gene. The CDR3 totals 14 residues. V lost 1 base to trimming and J lost 4 bases, with 7 bases between them. The CDR3 region is CASSQVESTGELFF. The CDR3 DNA sequence: TGTGCCAGCAGCCAAGTAGAATCCACCGGGGAGCTGTTTTTT.

The J gene is TRBJ1-1, the V gene TRBV18; D ambiguous. V was trimmed by 3 bases and J by 1 base, leaving 12 bases between them. This CDR3 is 15 amino acids long. The germline CDR1 and CDR2 sequences are KGHSH and LQKENI. DNA of the CDR3: TGTGCCAGCTCACCCCCCGGCAGGCAGAACACTGAAGCTTTCTTT. It specifies CASSPPGRQNTEAFF.

The V gene is TRBV6-2 or TRBV6-3, the J gene TRBJ2-5, with 8 bases aligning to TRBD2. CDR3 length: 19 residues. The germline CDR1 and CDR2 sequences are MNHEY and SVGEGT. J gave up 5 bases and V 2 bases, and 19 bases lay outside the gene matches. CDR3 coding DNA: TGTGCCAGCAGTTACCCCCTCCTCGAACGGGGGGGCCGTAGGGAGACCCAGTACTTC. It encodes CASSYPLLERGGRRETQYF.

V is TRBV2 and J is TRBJ2-7; D not resolved. V dropped 3 bases and J dropped 3 bases, with 3 bases sitting between them. The CDR3 loop spans 11 amino acids. CDR1 SNHLY and CDR2 FYNNEI come from the germline V gene. The CDR3 here is CASSDIYEQYF. CDR3 sequence (DNA): TGTGCCAGCAGTGACATCTACGAGCAGTACTTC.

The chain couples TRBV11-2 to TRBJ1-4; D may be TRBD1 (5 bases). Trimming removed 4 bases at V and 4 bases at J, with 13 bases between. Germline-derived CDR1 and CDR2 are SGHAT and FQNNGV. The CDR3 is 15 residues long. Here the CDR3 DNA reads TGTGCCAGCAGCTCGCACCCGGGGGTTAATGAAAAACTGTTTTTT. Amino acid sequence: CASSSHPGVNEKLFF.

The rearrangement joins TRBV27 to TRBJ1-5, with TRBD1 identical over 7 bases. This CDR3 is 16 amino acids long. Germline V gene data show CDR1 as MNHEY and CDR2 as SMNVEV (reference sequence). The trim removed 6 bases at V and 0 bases at J, leaving 8 bases unmatched. Here the CDR3 DNA reads TGTGCCAGCAGGGCGACAGGGCCTTATAGCAATCAGCCCCAGCATTTT. Translation: CASRATGPYSNQPQHF.

This sequence joins TRBV27 and TRBJ1-2; possibly TRBD1 for D (6 bases). Germline loops: CDR1 MNHEY, CDR2 SMNVEV (reference sequence). The CDR3 length is 15 residues. V lost 4 bases to trimming and J lost 4 bases, with 16 bases between them. CDR3 nucleotides: TGTGCCAGCAGTTCTCCAATACAGGGCGCCTATGGCTACACCTTC. Protein: CASSSPIQGAYGYTF.